The clone carrying this T cell receptor (beta chain) was observed at least ten times. Its antigen is not known. Preparation of the TCRbeta library used unique molecular identifiers. In TCRdb, the PCR reads were re-called with MiXCR into one record per CDR3 protein. The sample lists 210,000 or so distinct CDR3 sequences, about a tenth occurring once. This CDR3 is built from 15 residues. Germline CDR1 reads DFQATT; CDR2 reads SNEGSKA (reference sequence). V gave up 6 bases and J gave up 6 bases; unmatched junction bases: 13. The data stem from a study of T-cell reconstitution after alpha-beta-depleted transplantation in children. General study results and limits: Approximately two months post-transplant, alpha-beta T cells reportedly originated from several hundred expanded graft clones.

Sequenced here: PBMCs, sampled before TCRalphabeta/CD19-depleted stem cell transplant. This sequence was found in a child younger than two with acute myeloid leukemia, due to receive a stem cell transplant. The V call is TRBV20-1, the J call TRBJ2-7; 11 bases agree with TRBD1. DNA of the CDR3: TGCAGTGCGACCAGACCCGGGACAGGGGGAAGCGAGCAGTACTTC. It is translated as CSATRPGTGGSEQYF.